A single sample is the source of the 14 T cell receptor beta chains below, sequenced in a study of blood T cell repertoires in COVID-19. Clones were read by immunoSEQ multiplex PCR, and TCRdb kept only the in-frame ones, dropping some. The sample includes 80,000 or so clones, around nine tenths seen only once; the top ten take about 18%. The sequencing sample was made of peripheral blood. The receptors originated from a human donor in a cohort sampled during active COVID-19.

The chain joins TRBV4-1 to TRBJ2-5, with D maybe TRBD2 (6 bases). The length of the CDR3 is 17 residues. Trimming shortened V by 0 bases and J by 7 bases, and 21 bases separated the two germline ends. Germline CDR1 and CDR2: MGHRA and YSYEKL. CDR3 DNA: TGCGCCAGCAGCCAAGAAGGTGTTTGGGGGGTTTTTGGGACCCAGTACTTC. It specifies CASSQEGVWGVFGTQYF.

CDR3 in amino acids: CASSRSGGAGYNEQFF. The DNA for the CDR3 is TGTGCCAGCAGTCGTAGCGGGGGGGCTGGATACAATGAGCAGTTCTTC. V usage is TRBV5-4 and J usage is TRBJ2-1, with 11 bases lining up with TRBD2. The CDR3 spans 16 residues. V dropped 5 bases and J dropped 4; count of bases not matched to a gene: 8. The germline gives CDR1 SGHNT, CDR2 YYREEE (reference sequence).

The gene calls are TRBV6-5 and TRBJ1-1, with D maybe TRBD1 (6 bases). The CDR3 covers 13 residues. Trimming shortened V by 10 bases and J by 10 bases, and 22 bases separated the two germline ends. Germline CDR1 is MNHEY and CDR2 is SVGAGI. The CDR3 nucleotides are TGTGCCACCTATACGGCGGGGGCCTTTTTAGCTTTCTTT. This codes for CATYTAGAFLAFF.

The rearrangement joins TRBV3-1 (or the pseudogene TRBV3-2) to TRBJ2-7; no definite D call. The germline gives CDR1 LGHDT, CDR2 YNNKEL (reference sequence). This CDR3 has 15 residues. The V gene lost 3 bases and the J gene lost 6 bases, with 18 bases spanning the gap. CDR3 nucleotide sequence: TGTGCCAGCAGCCACCCCTCTCTGACTGCTGCCGAGCAGTACTTC. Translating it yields CASSHPSLTAAEQYF.

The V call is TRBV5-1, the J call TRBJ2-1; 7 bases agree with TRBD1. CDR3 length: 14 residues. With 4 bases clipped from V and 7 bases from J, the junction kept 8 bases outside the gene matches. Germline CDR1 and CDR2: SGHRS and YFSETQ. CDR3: CASSQQIQGNEQFF. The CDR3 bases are TGCGCCAGCAGCCAACAAATACAGGGGAATGAGCAGTTCTTC.

The DNA of the CDR3 is TGTGCCAGCAGGAACAGGGGCTACAATGAGCAGTTCTTC. This gives the protein CASRNRGYNEQFF. V is TRBV7-9 and J is TRBJ2-1; 7 bases are shared with TRBD1. V shed 6 bases and J 3 bases; nucleotides not matched to a gene: 2. Germline CDR1 reads SEHNR; CDR2 reads FQNEAQ (reference sequence). The CDR3 is made up of 13 amino acids.

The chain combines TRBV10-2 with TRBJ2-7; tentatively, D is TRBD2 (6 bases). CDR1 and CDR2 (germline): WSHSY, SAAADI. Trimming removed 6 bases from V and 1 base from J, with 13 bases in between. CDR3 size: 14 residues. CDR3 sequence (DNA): TGCGCCAGCAGGACTAGAGAGGGGTCCTACGAGCAGTACTTC. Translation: CASRTREGSYEQYF.

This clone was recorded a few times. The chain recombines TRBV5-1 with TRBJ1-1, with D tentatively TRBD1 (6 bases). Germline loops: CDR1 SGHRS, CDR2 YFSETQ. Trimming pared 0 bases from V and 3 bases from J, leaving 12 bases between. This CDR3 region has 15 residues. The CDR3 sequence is CASSLVRTVDTEAFF. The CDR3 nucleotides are TGCGCCAGCAGCTTGGTAAGGACAGTCGACACTGAAGCTTTCTTT.

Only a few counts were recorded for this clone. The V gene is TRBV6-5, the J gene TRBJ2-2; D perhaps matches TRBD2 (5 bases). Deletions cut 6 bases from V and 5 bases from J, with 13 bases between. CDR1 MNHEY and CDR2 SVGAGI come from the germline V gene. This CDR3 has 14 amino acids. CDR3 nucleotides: TGTGCCAGCAGGCAAATAAGCGGAACCGGGGAGCTGTTTTTT. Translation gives CASRQISGTGELFF.

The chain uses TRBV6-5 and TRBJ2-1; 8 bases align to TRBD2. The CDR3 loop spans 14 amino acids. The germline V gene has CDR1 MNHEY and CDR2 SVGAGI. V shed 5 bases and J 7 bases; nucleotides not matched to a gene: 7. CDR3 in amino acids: CASSRLSGGNEQFF. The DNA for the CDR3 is TGTGCCAGCAGTCGGCTAAGCGGGGGAAATGAGCAGTTCTTC.

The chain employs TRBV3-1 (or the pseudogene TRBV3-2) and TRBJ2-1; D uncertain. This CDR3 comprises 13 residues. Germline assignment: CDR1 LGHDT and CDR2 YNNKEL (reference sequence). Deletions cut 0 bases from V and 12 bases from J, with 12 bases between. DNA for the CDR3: TGTGCCAGCAGCCAAGACACAACTACGACGCAGTTCTTC. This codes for CASSQDTTTTQFF.

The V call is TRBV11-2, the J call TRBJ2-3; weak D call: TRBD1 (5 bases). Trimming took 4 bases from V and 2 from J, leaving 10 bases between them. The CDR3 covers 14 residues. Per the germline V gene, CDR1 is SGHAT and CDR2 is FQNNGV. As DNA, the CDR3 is TGTGCCAGCAGCTCCAGACAGCCCACAGATACGCAGTATTTT. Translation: CASSSRQPTDTQYF.

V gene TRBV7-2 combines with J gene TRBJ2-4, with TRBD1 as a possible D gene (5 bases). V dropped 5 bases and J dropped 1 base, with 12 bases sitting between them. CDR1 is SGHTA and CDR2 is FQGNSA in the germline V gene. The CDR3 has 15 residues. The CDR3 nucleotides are TGTGCCAGCAGCGGACACTTAAGTGCCAAAAACATTCAGTACTTC. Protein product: CASSGHLSAKNIQYF.

The CDR3 coding sequence is TGTGCCAGCAGTATGGGGGCGGGCTTCCCCTACGAGCAGTACTTC. This translates into CASSMGAGFPYEQYF. This chain uses TRBV6-5 with TRBJ2-7; D might be TRBD1 (6 bases). V was pared by 5 bases and J by 2 bases, with 16 bases between. The germline V gene encodes CDR1 MNHEY and CDR2 SVGAGI. The CDR3 has 15 residues.